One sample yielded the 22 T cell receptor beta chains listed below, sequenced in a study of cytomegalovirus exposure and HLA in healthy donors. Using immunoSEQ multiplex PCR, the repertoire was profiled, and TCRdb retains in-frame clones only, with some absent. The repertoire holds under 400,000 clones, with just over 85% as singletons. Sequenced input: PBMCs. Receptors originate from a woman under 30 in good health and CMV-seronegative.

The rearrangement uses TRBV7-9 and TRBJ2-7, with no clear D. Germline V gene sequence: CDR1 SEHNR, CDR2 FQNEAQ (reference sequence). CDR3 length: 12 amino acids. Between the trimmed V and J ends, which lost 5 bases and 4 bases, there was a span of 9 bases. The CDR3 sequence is CASSRTEYEQYF. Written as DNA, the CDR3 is TGTGCCAGCAGCCGAACAGAGTACGAGCAGTACTTC.

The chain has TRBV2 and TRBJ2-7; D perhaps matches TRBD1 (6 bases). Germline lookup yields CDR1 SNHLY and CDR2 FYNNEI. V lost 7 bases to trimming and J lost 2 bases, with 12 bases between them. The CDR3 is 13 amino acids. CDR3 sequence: CASIDRPPYEQYF. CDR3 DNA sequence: TGTGCCAGCATAGACAGGCCGCCCTACGAGCAGTACTTC.

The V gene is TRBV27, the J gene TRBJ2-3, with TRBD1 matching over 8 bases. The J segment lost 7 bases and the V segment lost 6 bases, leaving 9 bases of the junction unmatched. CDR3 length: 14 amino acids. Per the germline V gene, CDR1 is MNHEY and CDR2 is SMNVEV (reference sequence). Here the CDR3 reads CASRGAGGKYTQYF. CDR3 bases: TGTGCCAGCAGGGGGGCAGGGGGCAAATATACGCAGTATTTT.

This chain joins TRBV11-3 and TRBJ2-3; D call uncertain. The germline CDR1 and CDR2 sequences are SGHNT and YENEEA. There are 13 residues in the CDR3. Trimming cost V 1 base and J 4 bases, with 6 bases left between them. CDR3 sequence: CASSLVPADTQYF. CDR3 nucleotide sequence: TGTGCCAGCAGCTTAGTTCCAGCAGATACGCAGTATTTT. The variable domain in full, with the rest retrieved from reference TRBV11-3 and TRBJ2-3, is EAGVVQSPRYKIIEKKQPVAFWCNPISGHNTLYWYLQNLGQGPELLIRYENEEAVDDSQLPKDRFSAERLKGVDSTLKIQPAELGDSAVYLCASSLVPADTQYFGPGTRLTVL.

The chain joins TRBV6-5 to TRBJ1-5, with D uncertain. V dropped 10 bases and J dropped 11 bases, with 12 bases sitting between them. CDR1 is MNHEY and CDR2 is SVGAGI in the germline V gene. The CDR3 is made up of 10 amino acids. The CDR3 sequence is CATRGVAQHF. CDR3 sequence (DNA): TGTGCCACCCGAGGAGTAGCCCAGCATTTT.

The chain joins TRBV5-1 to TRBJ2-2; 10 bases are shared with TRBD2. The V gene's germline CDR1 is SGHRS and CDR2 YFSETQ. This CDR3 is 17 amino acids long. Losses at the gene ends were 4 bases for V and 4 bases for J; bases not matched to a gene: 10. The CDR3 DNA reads TGCGCCAGCAGCGAGACGCTAGCGGGAGCCAGCACCGGGGAGCTGTTTTTT. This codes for CASSETLAGASTGELFF.

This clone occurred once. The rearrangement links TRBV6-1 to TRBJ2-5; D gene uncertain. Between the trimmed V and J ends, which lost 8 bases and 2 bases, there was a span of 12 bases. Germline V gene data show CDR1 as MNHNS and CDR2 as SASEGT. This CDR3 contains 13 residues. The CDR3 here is CASLRSFQETQYF. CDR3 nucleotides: TGTGCCAGCCTGCGTTCGTTTCAAGAGACCCAGTACTTC.

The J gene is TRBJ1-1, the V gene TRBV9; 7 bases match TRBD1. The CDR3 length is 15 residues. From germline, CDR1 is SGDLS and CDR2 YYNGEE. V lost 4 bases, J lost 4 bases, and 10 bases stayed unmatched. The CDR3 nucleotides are TGTGCCAGCAGCCCCTTAGACAGGGTCCCCACTGAAGCTTTCTTT. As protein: CASSPLDRVPTEAFF.

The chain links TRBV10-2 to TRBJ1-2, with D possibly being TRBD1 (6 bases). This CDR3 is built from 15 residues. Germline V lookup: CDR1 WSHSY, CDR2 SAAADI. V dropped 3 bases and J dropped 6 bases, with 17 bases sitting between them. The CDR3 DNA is TGCGCCAGCAGTGATTGGGGCGGGGGCGGAGATGGCTACACCTTC. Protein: CASSDWGGGGDGYTF.

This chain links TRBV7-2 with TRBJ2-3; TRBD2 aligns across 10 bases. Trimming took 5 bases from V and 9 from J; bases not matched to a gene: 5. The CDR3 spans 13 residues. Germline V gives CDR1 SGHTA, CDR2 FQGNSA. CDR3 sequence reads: CASSRLAGVTQYF. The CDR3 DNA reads TGTGCCAGCAGCCGGCTAGCGGGGGTGACGCAGTATTTT. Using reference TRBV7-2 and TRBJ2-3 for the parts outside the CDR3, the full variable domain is GAGVSQSPSNKVTEKGKDVELRCDPISGHTALYWYRQSLGQGLEFLIYFQGNSAPDKSGLPSDRFSAERTGGSVSTLTIQRTQQEDSAVYLCASSRLAGVTQYFGPGTRLTVL.

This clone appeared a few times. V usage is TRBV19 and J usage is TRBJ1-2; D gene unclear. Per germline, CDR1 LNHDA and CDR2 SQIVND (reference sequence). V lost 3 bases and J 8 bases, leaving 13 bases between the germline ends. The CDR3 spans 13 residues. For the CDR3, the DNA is TGTGCCAGTAGTATCCCGGGAACCTGGGGCTACACCTTC. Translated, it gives CASSIPGTWGYTF.

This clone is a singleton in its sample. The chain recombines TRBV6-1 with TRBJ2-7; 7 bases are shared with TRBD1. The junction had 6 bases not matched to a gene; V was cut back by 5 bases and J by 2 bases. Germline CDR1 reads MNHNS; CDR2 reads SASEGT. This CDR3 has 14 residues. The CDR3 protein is CASSRGTEAYEQYF. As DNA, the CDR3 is TGTGCCAGCAGTCGTGGGACAGAAGCCTACGAGCAGTACTTC.

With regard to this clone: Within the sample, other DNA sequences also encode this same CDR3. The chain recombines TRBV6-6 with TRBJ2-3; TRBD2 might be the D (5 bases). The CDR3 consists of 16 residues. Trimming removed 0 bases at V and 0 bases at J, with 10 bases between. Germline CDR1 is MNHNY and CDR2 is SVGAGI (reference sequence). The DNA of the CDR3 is TGTGCCAGCAGTTACTCGGCCGGGGTGAGCACAGATACGCAGTATTTT. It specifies CASSYSAGVSTDTQYF.

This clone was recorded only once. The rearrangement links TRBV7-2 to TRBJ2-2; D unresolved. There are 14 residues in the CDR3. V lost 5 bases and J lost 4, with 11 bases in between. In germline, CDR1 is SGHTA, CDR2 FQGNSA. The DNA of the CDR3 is TGTGCCAGCAGCCTCGAGGTACCCACCGGGGAGCTGTTTTTT. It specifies CASSLEVPTGELFF.

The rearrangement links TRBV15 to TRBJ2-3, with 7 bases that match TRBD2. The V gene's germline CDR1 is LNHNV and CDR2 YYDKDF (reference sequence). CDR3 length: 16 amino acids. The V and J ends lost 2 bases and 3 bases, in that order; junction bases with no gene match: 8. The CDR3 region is CATSRSPGLPTDTQYF. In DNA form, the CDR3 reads TGTGCCACCAGCAGATCCCCGGGACTACCAACAGATACGCAGTATTTT. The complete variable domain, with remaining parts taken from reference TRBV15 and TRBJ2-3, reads DAMVIQNPRYQVTQFGKPVTLSCSQTLNHNVMYWYQQKSSQAPKLLFHYYDKDFNNEADTPDNFQSRRPNTSFCFLDIRSPGLGDTAMYLCATSRSPGLPTDTQYFGPGTRLTVL.

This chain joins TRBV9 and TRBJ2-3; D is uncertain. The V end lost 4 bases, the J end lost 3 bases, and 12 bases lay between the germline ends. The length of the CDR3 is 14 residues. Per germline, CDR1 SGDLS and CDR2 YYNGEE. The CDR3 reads CASSSGLPTDTQYF. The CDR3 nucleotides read TGTGCCAGCAGCTCGGGTCTTCCTACAGATACGCAGTATTTT.

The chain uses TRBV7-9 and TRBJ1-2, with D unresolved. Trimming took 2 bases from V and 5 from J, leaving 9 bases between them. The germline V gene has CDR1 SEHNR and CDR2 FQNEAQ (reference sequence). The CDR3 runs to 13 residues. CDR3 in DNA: TGTGCCAGCAGCTTACCTGCAGGATATGGCTACACCTTC. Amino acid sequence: CASSLPAGYGYTF.

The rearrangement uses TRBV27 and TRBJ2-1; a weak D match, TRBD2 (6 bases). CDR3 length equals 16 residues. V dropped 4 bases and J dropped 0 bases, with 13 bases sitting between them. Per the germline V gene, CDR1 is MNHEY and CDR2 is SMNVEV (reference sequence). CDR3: CASSSYSGTSYNEQFF. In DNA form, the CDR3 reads TGTGCCAGCAGTTCATATAGCGGTACCTCCTACAATGAGCAGTTCTTC.

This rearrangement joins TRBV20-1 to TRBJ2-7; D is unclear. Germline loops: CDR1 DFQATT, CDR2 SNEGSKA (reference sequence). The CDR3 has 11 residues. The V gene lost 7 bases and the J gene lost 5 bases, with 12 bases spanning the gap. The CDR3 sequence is CSGQADHEQYF. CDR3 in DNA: TGCAGTGGGCAGGCCGACCACGAGCAGTACTTC.

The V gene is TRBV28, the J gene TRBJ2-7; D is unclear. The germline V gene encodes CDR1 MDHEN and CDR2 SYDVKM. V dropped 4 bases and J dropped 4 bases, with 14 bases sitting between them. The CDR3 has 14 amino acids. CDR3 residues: CASSYGLRNYEQYF. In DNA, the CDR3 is TGTGCCAGCAGTTATGGCCTCCGCAATTACGAGCAGTACTTC.

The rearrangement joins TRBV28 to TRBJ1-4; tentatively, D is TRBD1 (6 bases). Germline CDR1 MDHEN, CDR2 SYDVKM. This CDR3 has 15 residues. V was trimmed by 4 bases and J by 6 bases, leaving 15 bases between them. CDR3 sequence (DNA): TGTGCCAGCAGTTCCCGGGACATCTGGGATGAAAAACTGTTTTTT. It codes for CASSSRDIWDEKLFF.

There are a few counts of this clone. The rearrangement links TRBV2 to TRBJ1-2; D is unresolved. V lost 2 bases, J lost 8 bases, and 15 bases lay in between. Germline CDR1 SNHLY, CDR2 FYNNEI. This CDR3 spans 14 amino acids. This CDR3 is CASSEKRSGLGYTF. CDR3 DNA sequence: TGTGCCAGCAGTGAAAAACGGTCGGGGTTGGGCTACACCTTC.